A selection of T cell receptor beta chains follows, all from one sample in a study of cytomegalovirus exposure and HLA in healthy donors. Data came from immunoSEQ multiplex PCR; TCRdb stores just in-frame clones and leaves some out. The data hold about 140,000 clones, with 55% to 80% observed a single time. Sequenced sample: PBMCs. Source of these receptors: a human donor in good health. Each CDR3 is given with its conserved first and last residue. A D gene is named only where the DNA matches it firmly. Clone sizes are given selectively: once, few, many, or a class where the clone is expanded.

TRBJ1-1 | TRBV30 | TRBD1 | NA | TGTGCCGCGACAGGGGGGGACACTGAAGCTTTCTTT | CAATGGDTEAFF
TRBJ2-7 | TRBV5-1 | TRBD2 | NA | TGCGCCAGCTCCCCGGGACTAGCGGGAGAGGAGCAGTACTTC | CASSPGLAGEEQYF
TRBJ1-6 | TRBV4-1 | TRBD1 | once | TGCGCCAGCAGCCAACCACGGACAGGACCGGGTGTAGTCCACTTT | CASSQPRTGPGVVHF
TRBJ2-1 | TRBV5-1 | TRBD2 | few | TGCGCCAGCAGCTTGGTAGCGGGGAACTACAATGAGCAGTTCTTC | CASSLVAGNYNEQFF
TRBJ1-1 | TRBV7-2 | NA | once | TGTGCCAGCAGCTTAAGACAGAACACTGAAGCTTTCTTT | CASSLRQNTEAFF
TRBJ2-3 | TRBV10-3 | NA | once | TGTGCCATCAGTGACAGTTATCATGATACGCAGTATTTT | CAISDSYHDTQYF
TRBJ1-1 | TRBV12-5 | NA | NA | TGTGCTAGTGGTTCTTCAGGGAACACTGAAGCTTTCTTT | CASGSSGNTEAFF
TRBJ2-1 | TRBV29-1 | NA | NA | TGCAGCGGTGGACAGAGGAGCTCCTACAATGAGCAGTTCTTC | CSGGQRSSYNEQFF
TRBJ2-7 | TRBV11-3 | TRBD2 | few | TGTGCCAGCAGCTTAGGGATCGGGACTAGCGGGGCCTACGAGCAGTACTTC | CASSLGIGTSGAYEQYF
TRBJ2-2 | TRBV4-1 | TRBD1 | NA | TGCGCCAGCAGCCAAGGGGGACAGGGTAGGACCGGGGAGCTGTTTTTT | CASSQGGQGRTGELFF
TRBJ1-5 | TRBV27 | NA | NA | TGTGCCAGCAGTCTCTACCTACATCAGCCCCAGCATTTT | CASSLYLHQPQHF
TRBJ2-7 | TRBV7-9 | TRBD1 | NA | TGTTCCAGCAGCCCTGGGACAGTCTCCTACGAGCAGTACTTC | CSSSPGTVSYEQYF
TRBJ1-2 | TRBV6-1 | NA | NA | TGTGCCAGCAGCCCGGGACACCTCTATGGCTACACCTTC | CASSPGHLYGYTF
TRBJ2-7 | TRBV4-2 | NA | few | TGTGCCAGCAGCCAAGAAGAGGCTAACTCCTACGAGCAGTACTTC | CASSQEEANSYEQYF
TRBJ2-2 | TRBV4-1 | TRBD2 | NA | TGCGCCAGCAGCCAAACCGGGGGGGCCGGGGAGCTGTTTTTT | CASSQTGGAGELFF
TRBJ1-1 | TRBV5-1 | NA | NA | TGCGCCAGCAGCATAGGCGGCACTGAAGCTTTCTTT | CASSIGGTEAFF
TRBJ1-1 | TRBV18 | TRBD1 | once | TGTGCCAGCTCACCCGGGACAGGGGGAGAAGCTTTCTTT | CASSPGTGGEAFF
TRBJ2-7 | TRBV6-1 | TRBD1 | NA | TGTGCCAGCATAGGGACAGGGGGCTACGAGCAGTACTTC | CASIGTGGYEQYF
TRBJ2-3 | TRBV2 | NA | NA | TGTGCCAGCAGACTAAACAGGGCGGTAGATACGCAGTATTTT | CASRLNRAVDTQYF
TRBJ2-1 | TRBV30 | TRBD2 | few | TGTGCCTGGAGTAAATTGACTAGCGGGAGGGGTGAGCAGTTCTTC | CAWSKLTSGRGEQFF
TRBJ2-3 | TRBV5-6 | NA | NA | TGTGCCAGCAGCTCGGGGACAGATACGCAGTATTTT | CASSSGTDTQYF
TRBJ2-7 | TRBV2 | TRBD1 | NA | TGTGCCAGCAAATACAGGGGGCACGAGCAGTACTTC | CASKYRGHEQYF
TRBJ1-1 | TRBV27 | NA | NA | TGTGCCAGCAGTATGACTCAGGGAACGGGCACTGAAGCTTTCTTT | CASSMTQGTGTEAFF
TRBJ1-1 | TRBV5-1 | NA | once | TGCGCCAGCAGCTCGACAACCTTGAACACTGAAGCTTTCTTT | CASSSTTLNTEAFF
TRBJ1-1 | TRBV5-8 | NA | NA | TGTGCCAGCTCAGCCGCAGGGAGGGACAACACTGAAGCTTTCTTT | CASSAAGRDNTEAFF
TRBJ1-2 | TRBV9 | NA | NA | TGTGCCAGCAGCCGACAGAATGTCTATGGCTACACCTTC | CASSRQNVYGYTF
TRBJ2-7 | TRBV5-1 | TRBD2 | NA | TGCGCCAGCAGCTTGGTAGGCGGGAGGAACTCCTACGAGCAGTACTTC | CASSLVGGRNSYEQYF
TRBJ1-5 | TRBV19 | NA | NA | TGTGCCAGTAGTCCCCTCAGGGGTTTTGGCAATCAGCCCCAGCATTTT | CASSPLRGFGNQPQHF
TRBJ2-3 | TRBV2 | TRBD2 | NA | TGTGCCAGCAAGATCAGCGGGGGGGCTCAAGATACGCAGTATTTT | CASKISGGAQDTQYF
TRBJ1-5 | TRBV6-5 | NA | NA | TGTGCCAGCAGTTACTCCTGGGCTGGGCAGCCCCAGCATTTT | CASSYSWAGQPQHF
TRBJ1-2 | TRBV4-1 | NA | once | TGCGCCAGCAGCCAAGCCGACCAAGCGTATGGCTACACCTTC | CASSQADQAYGYTF
TRBJ2-4 | TRBV29-1 | TRBD2 | NA | TGCAGCGTTGGGGGTCCGGGGGGTCCCCTGGGGGGAAACATTCAGTACTTC | CSVGGPGGPLGGNIQYF
TRBJ1-2 | TRBV18 | NA | NA | TGTGCCAGCTCACCATTCCCAGGGGATGGCTACACCTTC | CASSPFPGDGYTF
TRBJ1-1 | TRBV14 | NA | NA | TGTGCCAGCAGTGTTCTAGTGGACACTGAAGCTTTCTTT | CASSVLVDTEAFF
TRBJ1-2 | TRBV4-1 | NA | NA | TGCGCCAGCAGCCGCCCACAGGAGAACTATGGCTACACCTTC | CASSRPQENYGYTF
TRBJ2-1 | TRBV13 | NA | NA | TGTGCCAGCAGCTTAAGTACTAGTGAGCAGTTCTTC | CASSLSTSEQFF
TRBJ1-1 | TRBV5-1 | NA | NA | TGCGCCAGCAGCTTGGAGGCGGGGAACACTGAAGCTTTCTTT | CASSLEAGNTEAFF
TRBJ1-2 | TRBV29-1 | NA | NA | TGCAGCGTTGAAGTCCCGGGTAACTATGGCTACACCTTC | CSVEVPGNYGYTF
TRBJ1-5 | TRBV13 | NA | NA | TGTGCCAGCACCACCGGTGGCAATCAGCCCCAGCATTTT | CASTTGGNQPQHF
TRBJ2-5 | TRBV6-5 | TRBD2 | NA | TGTGCCAGCAGTTATTGGGGCGGGGGACTGGAGGAGACCCAGTACTTC | CASSYWGGGLEETQYF
TRBJ1-2 | TRBV11-2 | NA | NA | TGTGCCAGCAGCGCAATCGGACATAGGGTAAACTATGGCTACACCTTC | CASSAIGHRVNYGYTF
TRBJ2-6 | TRBV7-9 | NA | NA | TGTGCCAGCAGCTTAGTGCGGGGTCCTGGGGCCAACGTCCTGACTTTC | CASSLVRGPGANVLTF
TRBJ1-5 | TRBV2 | NA | NA | TGTGCCAGCAGCGACGGGACACGACAGCCCCAGCATTTT | CASSDGTRQPQHF
TRBJ2-6 | TRBV5-4 | TRBD1 | NA | TGTGCCAGCAGCCCGACAGGGCCCTCTGGGGCCAACGTCCTGACTTTC | CASSPTGPSGANVLTF
TRBJ1-5 | TRBV6-1 | NA | few | TGTGCCAGCAGTGCCCCGGCGGGGGCAAGCAATCAGCCCCAGCATTTT | CASSAPAGASNQPQHF
TRBJ1-1 | TRBV5-1 | NA | NA | TGCGCCAGCACTCTACAGGGGAACACTGAAGCTTTCTTT | CASTLQGNTEAFF
TRBJ2-6 | TRBV19 | NA | NA | TGTGCCAGTAGTGCCTCCGGGGTCTCTGGGGCCAACGTCCTGACTTTC | CASSASGVSGANVLTF
TRBJ2-5 | TRBV5-1 | TRBD2 | few | TGCGCCAGCAGCTCGACTAGCGGAGAAGAGACCCAGTACTTC | CASSSTSGEETQYF
TRBJ2-3 | TRBV7-3 | NA | NA | TGTGCCAGCAGCTTAGAGCGCACAGATACGCAGTATTTT | CASSLERTDTQYF
TRBJ1-4 | TRBV5-1 | NA | NA | TGCGCCAGCAGCTTGAACGCCGGGGGGGCTAATGAAAAACTGTTTTTT | CASSLNAGGANEKLFF
TRBJ1-5 | TRBV19 | NA | NA | TGTGCCAGTAGTATATCGCCGCGGACAGAGTTGCAGCATTTT | CASSISPRTELQHF
TRBJ2-7 | TRBV7-7 | NA | NA | TGTGCTAGCAGCTTAGAAGAGGGCTACGAGCAGTACTTC | CASSLEEGYEQYF
TRBJ1-2 | TRBV4-2 | NA | NA | TGTGCCAGCAGCCAGTTCGGTGGCTATGGCTACACCTTC | CASSQFGGYGYTF
TRBJ1-5 | TRBV15 | NA | NA | TGTGCCACCAGCGGCATAAATCAGCCCCAGCATTTT | CATSGINQPQHF
TRBJ1-5 | TRBV5-1 | NA | NA | TGCGCCAGCACCCCAGGGGCTGGGGATCAGCCCCAGCATTTT | CASTPGAGDQPQHF
TRBJ2-2 | TRBV7-2 | NA | NA | TGTGCCAGCAGCTCCTCTCTCACCGGGGAGCTGTTTTTT | CASSSSLTGELFF
TRBJ2-1 | TRBV28 | NA | NA | TGTGCCAGCAGTTTGACTCGCCTGGCCTACAATGAGCAGTTCTTC | CASSLTRLAYNEQFF
TRBJ1-4 | TRBV29-1 | TRBD1 | NA | TGCAGCGTTGAGGGACAGGGTGGTGAAAAACTGTTTTTT | CSVEGQGGEKLFF
TRBJ1-6 | TRBV2 | NA | NA | TGTGCCAGCAGTGAAGCGCGGCAAGGCAATTCACCCCTCCACTTT | CASSEARQGNSPLHF
TRBJ1-2 | TRBV6-6 | NA | once | TGTGCCAGCAGTTATTCCCCCCGGAGGGACTATGGCTACACCTTC | CASSYSPRRDYGYTF